This note documents a single TCR beta chain sequence. The antigen remains unidentified. This sample is drawn from a study of CD8 T cells in Susac syndrome. Germline CDR1 reads MGHRA; CDR2 reads YSYEKL. After removal of 1 base from V and 1 base from J, the junction contained 6 bases not matched to a gene. This CDR3 has 16 residues. Whole-study results and caveats: A relatively small number of individuals underwent TCR sequencing and HLA analysis.

Sequencing of TCR beta was performed on blood CD8+ T cells and on blood CD4+ T cells. The CD8+ and CD4+ T cells were negatively isolated, with the TEMRA cells enriched by FACS. Reverse transcription used about 0.45 to 1 ug RNA and random hexamers. The CDR3 of TCR beta was amplified by immunoSEQ multiplex PCR across 54 Vbeta and 13 Jbeta. Each CDR3 protein is one row after TCRdb ran MiXCR on the immunoSEQ multiplex PCR reads. There are approximately 170,000 distinct CDR3 sequences in the sample; about 90% occur only once, and roughly 0.08% lies in the top ten. Material: CD4+ T cells from PBMCs. The genes are TRBV4-1 and TRBJ2-5; TRBD2 aligns across 7 bases. This clonotype originated in a human donor in good health. In nucleotides, the CDR3 is TGCGCCAGCAGCCAAGCACTAGCGAGGGGCCAAGAGACCCAGTACTTC. This sequence encodes CASSQALARGQETQYF.